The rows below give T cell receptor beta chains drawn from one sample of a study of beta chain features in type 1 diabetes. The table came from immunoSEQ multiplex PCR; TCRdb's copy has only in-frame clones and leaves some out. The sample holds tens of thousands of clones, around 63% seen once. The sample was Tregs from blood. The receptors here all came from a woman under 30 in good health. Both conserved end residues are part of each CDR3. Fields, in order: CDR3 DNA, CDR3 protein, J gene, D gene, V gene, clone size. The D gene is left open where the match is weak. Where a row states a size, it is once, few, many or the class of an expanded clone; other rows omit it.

CDR3 DNA: TGTGCCAGTAGTGTATTAGAGGAGCAGTTCTTC; CDR3 protein: CASSVLEEQFF; J gene: TRBJ2-1; D gene: -; V gene: TRBV19; clone size: large
CDR3 DNA: TGTGCCAGCAGCAACCGGGACAGGTACGAGCAGTACTTC; CDR3 protein: CASSNRDRYEQYF; J gene: TRBJ2-7; D gene: TRBD1; V gene: TRBV6-5; clone size: -
CDR3 DNA: TGTGCCATCAAAAACAGAAACAATGAGCAGTTCTTC; CDR3 protein: CAIKNRNNEQFF; J gene: TRBJ2-1; D gene: -; V gene: TRBV10-3; clone size: few
CDR3 DNA: TGCGCCAGCAGCTTGGGGGGACAGGGTTCCTACAATGAGCAGTTCTTC; CDR3 protein: CASSLGGQGSYNEQFF; J gene: TRBJ2-1; D gene: TRBD1; V gene: TRBV5-1; clone size: -
CDR3 DNA: TGTGCCAGCAGTAAGGGACAGACTCGGAACACTGAAGCTTTCTTT; CDR3 protein: CASSKGQTRNTEAFF; J gene: TRBJ1-1; D gene: TRBD1; V gene: TRBV27; clone size: few
CDR3 DNA: TGTGCCAGCAGCTTGCGAAGGACTCAAACCTACAATGAGCAGTTCTTC; CDR3 protein: CASSLRRTQTYNEQFF; J gene: TRBJ2-1; D gene: -; V gene: TRBV5-6; clone size: -
CDR3 DNA: TGCAGCCGTATGGGACAAATAACCGGGGAGCTGTTTTTT; CDR3 protein: CSRMGQITGELFF; J gene: TRBJ2-2; D gene: -; V gene: TRBV29-1; clone size: -
CDR3 DNA: TGTGCCAGTAGTATGACAGCCTTCTATGGCTACACCTTC; CDR3 protein: CASSMTAFYGYTF; J gene: TRBJ1-2; D gene: -; V gene: TRBV19; clone size: -
CDR3 DNA: TGTGCCAGCAGTGAACATGAGGATCAGCCCCAGCATTTT; CDR3 protein: CASSEHEDQPQHF; J gene: TRBJ1-5; D gene: -; V gene: TRBV6-5; clone size: few
CDR3 DNA: TGTGCCAGCAAAACCGGGACAGGGAAAAACATTCAGTACTTC; CDR3 protein: CASKTGTGKNIQYF; J gene: TRBJ2-4; D gene: TRBD1; V gene: TRBV2; clone size: -
CDR3 DNA: TGTGCCAGCAGCGTCGGCGGGGTCGGGGGGGATGAGCAGTTCTTC; CDR3 protein: CASSVGGVGGDEQFF; J gene: TRBJ2-1; D gene: TRBD2; V gene: TRBV9; clone size: few
CDR3 DNA: TGTGCCAGCAGCGCAGCAGGGGGCGGTGGCACTGAAGCTTTCTTT; CDR3 protein: CASSAAGGGGTEAFF; J gene: TRBJ1-1; D gene: TRBD1; V gene: TRBV7-9; clone size: few
CDR3 DNA: TGTGCCAGCAGCCCCTGGGGGGAGGAGACCCAGTACTTC; CDR3 protein: CASSPWGEETQYF; J gene: TRBJ2-5; D gene: -; V gene: TRBV7-3; clone size: -
CDR3 DNA: TGCGCCAGCAGCCCGTGGGACAGGGGCTACAATGAGCAGTTCTTC; CDR3 protein: CASSPWDRGYNEQFF; J gene: TRBJ2-1; D gene: TRBD1; V gene: TRBV5-1; clone size: -
CDR3 DNA: TGCGCCAGCAGTGACTGGACTAACACAGATACGCAGTATTTT; CDR3 protein: CASSDWTNTDTQYF; J gene: TRBJ2-3; D gene: -; V gene: TRBV10-2; clone size: few
CDR3 DNA: TGTGCCACGAACAGGGGATTGAACACCGGGGAGCTGTTTTTT; CDR3 protein: CATNRGLNTGELFF; J gene: TRBJ2-2; D gene: TRBD1; V gene: TRBV7-8; clone size: -
CDR3 DNA: TGTGCCAGCACAGACGACCCGGGGGGACTGAACACTGAAGCTTTCTTT; CDR3 protein: CASTDDPGGLNTEAFF; J gene: TRBJ1-1; D gene: -; V gene: TRBV11-1; clone size: few
CDR3 DNA: TGCGCCAGCACGAGGACACAAAGCACAGATACGCAGTATTTT; CDR3 protein: CASTRTQSTDTQYF; J gene: TRBJ2-3; D gene: -; V gene: TRBV5-1; clone size: few
CDR3 DNA: TGTGCCAGCAGACCGGACAGGGTAGCCGGGGAGCTGTTTTTT; CDR3 protein: CASRPDRVAGELFF; J gene: TRBJ2-2; D gene: TRBD1; V gene: TRBV7-9; clone size: once
CDR3 DNA: TGTGCCAGCAGCCGTCAAGGGGGTTACGAGCAGTACTTC; CDR3 protein: CASSRQGGYEQYF; J gene: TRBJ2-7; D gene: -; V gene: TRBV28; clone size: -
CDR3 DNA: TGTGCCAGCAGCTTGCCGTCGGGGGAGGGAAGGTACTTC; CDR3 protein: CASSLPSGEGRYF; J gene: TRBJ2-7; D gene: TRBD2; V gene: TRBV5-6; clone size: -
CDR3 DNA: TGTGCCAGCAGTTCAGGGACTAGCGGGGGGTCAGAGACCCAGTACTTC; CDR3 protein: CASSSGTSGGSETQYF; J gene: TRBJ2-5; D gene: TRBD2; V gene: TRBV6-5; clone size: -
CDR3 DNA: TGCGCCAGCAGCTGGGGGCTGTCGGCCGGGGAGCTGTTTTTT; CDR3 protein: CASSWGLSAGELFF; J gene: TRBJ2-2; D gene: -; V gene: TRBV5-1; clone size: -
CDR3 DNA: TGCGCCAGCTCAACGGGACAGGGGGAACTCGTTGGCTACACCTTC; CDR3 protein: CASSTGQGELVGYTF; J gene: TRBJ1-2; D gene: TRBD1; V gene: TRBV5-1; clone size: -
CDR3 DNA: TGCGCCAGCAGCTTCTTGGGGCCCGGCTATGGCTACACCTTC; CDR3 protein: CASSFLGPGYGYTF; J gene: TRBJ1-2; D gene: -; V gene: TRBV5-1; clone size: few
CDR3 DNA: TGTGCCAGCAGCTTGGGGACAGGGCTTGGAAACACCATATATTTT; CDR3 protein: CASSLGTGLGNTIYF; J gene: TRBJ1-3; D gene: TRBD1; V gene: TRBV7-3; clone size: -
CDR3 DNA: TGCGCCAGCAGCTCTTCAGGGCTGCCCGATAATTCACCCCTCCACTTT; CDR3 protein: CASSSSGLPDNSPLHF; J gene: TRBJ1-6; D gene: -; V gene: TRBV5-1; clone size: -
CDR3 DNA: TGTGCCAGCAGACACGGCGGGACCTCTAATCAGCCCCAGCATTTT; CDR3 protein: CASRHGGTSNQPQHF; J gene: TRBJ1-5; D gene: -; V gene: TRBV6-5; clone size: few
CDR3 DNA: TGTGCCAGCAGTTTATTGGGACAGAACACGGCGGAGGGCTACACCTTC; CDR3 protein: CASSLLGQNTAEGYTF; J gene: TRBJ1-2; D gene: TRBD1; V gene: TRBV27; clone size: -
CDR3 DNA: TGCGCCAGCAGCTTCGAGGGGACTCTTTACAATGAGCAGTTCTTC; CDR3 protein: CASSFEGTLYNEQFF; J gene: TRBJ2-1; D gene: -; V gene: TRBV5-1; clone size: -
CDR3 DNA: TGTGCCAGCAGCCTCACAGATACGCAGTATTTT; CDR3 protein: CASSLTDTQYF; J gene: TRBJ2-3; D gene: -; V gene: TRBV5-4; clone size: -
CDR3 DNA: TGTGCCAGCTCCCGAGCGCAAGCCCCCCTCGACGAGCAGTACTTC; CDR3 protein: CASSRAQAPLDEQYF; J gene: TRBJ2-7; D gene: -; V gene: TRBV18; clone size: -
CDR3 DNA: TGTGCCAGCAGACAGGGTACTGGAAACACCATATATTTT; CDR3 protein: CASRQGTGNTIYF; J gene: TRBJ1-3; D gene: -; V gene: TRBV6-6; clone size: -
CDR3 DNA: TGTGCTAGCAGCCAGTCATCTTCCGCTGGTACGCAGTATTTT; CDR3 protein: CASSQSSSAGTQYF; J gene: TRBJ2-3; D gene: -; V gene: TRBV7-7; clone size: -
CDR3 DNA: TGTGCCAGCAGCAGGGGTGGCAGGGGTGGAACTGAAGCTTTCTTT; CDR3 protein: CASSRGGRGGTEAFF; J gene: TRBJ1-1; D gene: -; V gene: TRBV11-3; clone size: -
CDR3 DNA: TGTGCCAGCAGCCGACAGGGAATTAAATCACCCCTCCACTTT; CDR3 protein: CASSRQGIKSPLHF; J gene: TRBJ1-6; D gene: TRBD1; V gene: TRBV5-4; clone size: -
CDR3 DNA: TGTGCCAGCTCACCATTTAGCGGGGTAAGCTCCTACAATGAGCAGTTCTTC; CDR3 protein: CASSPFSGVSSYNEQFF; J gene: TRBJ2-1; D gene: TRBD2; V gene: TRBV18; clone size: -
CDR3 DNA: TGTGCCAGTAGTATCCTGGACAGAAAGAACACTGAAGCTTTCTTT; CDR3 protein: CASSILDRKNTEAFF; J gene: TRBJ1-1; D gene: -; V gene: TRBV19; clone size: -
CDR3 DNA: TGTGCCAGCAGTGAAGAGTGGGGCGGAAACGGGGAGCTGTTTTTT; CDR3 protein: CASSEEWGGNGELFF; J gene: TRBJ2-2; D gene: -; V gene: TRBV2; clone size: -
CDR3 DNA: TGTGCCAGCAGCTGGCGGAGAGAATTCTACTCTGGAAACACCATATATTTT; CDR3 protein: CASSWRREFYSGNTIYF; J gene: TRBJ1-3; D gene: -; V gene: TRBV5-5; clone size: -
CDR3 DNA: TGCAGCGTGCGGACAGGGCGTAACACCATATATTTT; CDR3 protein: CSVRTGRNTIYF; J gene: TRBJ1-3; D gene: TRBD1; V gene: TRBV29-1; clone size: -
CDR3 DNA: TGTGCCAGCAGTCCTATTTCAGGGGTTGGCTACACCTTC; CDR3 protein: CASSPISGVGYTF; J gene: TRBJ1-2; D gene: -; V gene: TRBV6-5; clone size: -
CDR3 DNA: TGCGCCAGCAGCTTGTCCTTAGCGGGGGGCACCATCTCCTACGAGCAGTACTTC; CDR3 protein: CASSLSLAGGTISYEQYF; J gene: TRBJ2-7; D gene: TRBD2; V gene: TRBV5-1; clone size: -
CDR3 DNA: TGTGCCAGTAGTATACCAGGGTTTAACAATGAGCAGTTCTTC; CDR3 protein: CASSIPGFNNEQFF; J gene: TRBJ2-1; D gene: -; V gene: TRBV19; clone size: -
CDR3 DNA: TGTGCCAGCTCACCAACAGGGGAGACTAATGAAAAACTGTTTTTT; CDR3 protein: CASSPTGETNEKLFF; J gene: TRBJ1-4; D gene: TRBD1; V gene: TRBV18; clone size: -
CDR3 DNA: TGTGCCAGCAAATCGACAGGGGCGTTTGGATCCCAGTACTTC; CDR3 protein: CASKSTGAFGSQYF; J gene: TRBJ2-5; D gene: TRBD1; V gene: TRBV27; clone size: -
CDR3 DNA: TGTGCCAGCTCACCAATTTCGGAGACCCAGTACTTC; CDR3 protein: CASSPISETQYF; J gene: TRBJ2-5; D gene: -; V gene: TRBV18; clone size: -
CDR3 DNA: TGCGCCAGCAGCCCACAGGGATACACCGGGGAGCTGTTTTTT; CDR3 protein: CASSPQGYTGELFF; J gene: TRBJ2-2; D gene: -; V gene: TRBV5-1; clone size: -
CDR3 DNA: TGTGCCAGCTCACCACCGGGCAGGTCGATCCACTACGAGCAGTACTTC; CDR3 protein: CASSPPGRSIHYEQYF; J gene: TRBJ2-7; D gene: -; V gene: TRBV18; clone size: -